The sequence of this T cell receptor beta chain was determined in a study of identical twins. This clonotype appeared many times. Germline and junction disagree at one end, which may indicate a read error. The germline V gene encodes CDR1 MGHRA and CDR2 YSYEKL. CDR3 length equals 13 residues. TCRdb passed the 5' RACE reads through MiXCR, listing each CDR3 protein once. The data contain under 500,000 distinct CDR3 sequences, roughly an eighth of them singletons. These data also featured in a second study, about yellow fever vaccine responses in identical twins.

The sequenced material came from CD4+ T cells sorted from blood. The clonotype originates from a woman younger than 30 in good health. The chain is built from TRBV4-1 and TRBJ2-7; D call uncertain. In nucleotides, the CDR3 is TGTGCCAGCAGCCAAGGTACCTCCTACGAGCAGTACTTC. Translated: CASSQGTSYEQYF.